One sample yielded the 5 T cell receptor beta chains listed below, sequenced in a study of T cells in localized non-small cell lung cancer. Libraries were prepared by immunoSEQ multiplex PCR; TCRdb keeps only in-frame clonotypes and omits some of them. The top ten hold 4.1% of the sample, which has 70,000 to 100,000 clones, roughly 93% seen once. The material was PBMCs, obtained before any cancer treatment. Receptors were obtained from a woman between 35 and 70 years old with stage II squamous cell lung carcinoma.

The CDR3 loop reads CAWSPGGQETQYF. CDR3 in DNA: TGTGCCTGGAGTCCAGGGGGGCAAGAGACCCAGTACTTC. The V call is TRBV30, the J call TRBJ2-5; D perhaps matches TRBD1 (7 bases). Per germline, CDR1 GTSNPN and CDR2 SVGIG (reference sequence). The V end was cut by 2 bases, the J end by 2 bases, with 9 bases between. This CDR3 region has 13 residues.

The chain couples TRBV14 to TRBJ2-2; possibly TRBD1 for D (5 bases). The ends were cut back, 1 base at V and 6 bases at J, with 15 bases in the middle. Germline assignment: CDR1 SGHDN and CDR2 FVKESK. CDR3 length: 16 amino acids. The CDR3 loop reads CASSQAPKDKSGELFF. CDR3 DNA: TGTGCCAGCAGCCAAGCCCCGAAGGACAAGTCCGGGGAGCTGTTTTTT. Full variable domain (missing parts from reference TRBV14 and TRBJ2-2): EAGVTQFPSHSVIEKGQTVTLRCDPISGHDNLYWYRRVMGKEIKFLLHFVKESKQDESGMPNNRFLAERTGGTYSTLKVQPAELEDSGVYFCASSQAPKDKSGELFFGEGSRLTVL.

This chain links TRBV4-1 with TRBJ1-2; the D is unclear. The CDR3 spans 15 residues. V lost 0 bases, J lost 3 bases, and 11 bases lay in between. Germline V gene lookup returns CDR1 MGHRA and CDR2 YSYEKL. CDR3 DNA sequence: TGCGCCAGCAGCCAAGATCAGGCGGGCGACTATGGCTACACCTTC. It is translated as CASSQDQAGDYGYTF.

This rearrangement joins TRBV5-1 to TRBJ1-1; the match to TRBD1 covers 7 bases. Looked up from germline, CDR1 is SGHRS and CDR2 is YFSETQ. J gave up 1 base and V 4 bases, and 7 bases lay outside the gene matches. The CDR3 length is 15 residues. The CDR3 DNA sequence: TGCGCCAGCAGCCCGGGTGGGACAGCGAACACTGAAGCTTTCTTT. This sequence encodes CASSPGGTANTEAFF.

About this clone itself: Other DNA sequences from this sample encode an identical CDR3 as well. The CDR3 DNA sequence: TGTGCCAGCTCCCGCGGACAGTCTAATCAGCCCCAGCATTTT. Its protein product is CASSRGQSNQPQHF. The genes are TRBV18 and TRBJ1-5; the D gene is possibly TRBD1 (6 bases). There are 14 residues in the CDR3. V was cut by 6 bases and J by 4 bases, with 13 bases left in between. Per the germline V gene, CDR1 is KGHSH and CDR2 is LQKENI.